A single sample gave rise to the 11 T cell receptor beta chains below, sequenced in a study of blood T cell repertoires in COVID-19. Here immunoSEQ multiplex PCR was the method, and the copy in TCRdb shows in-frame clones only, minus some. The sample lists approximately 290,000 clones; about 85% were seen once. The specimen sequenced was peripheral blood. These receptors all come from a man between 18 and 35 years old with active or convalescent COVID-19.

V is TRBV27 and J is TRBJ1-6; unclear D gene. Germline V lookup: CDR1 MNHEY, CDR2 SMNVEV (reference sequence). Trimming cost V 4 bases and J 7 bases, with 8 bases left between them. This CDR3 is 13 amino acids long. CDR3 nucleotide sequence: TGTGCCAGCAGTTCGACACAGAATTCACCCCTCCACTTT. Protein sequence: CASSSTQNSPLHF.

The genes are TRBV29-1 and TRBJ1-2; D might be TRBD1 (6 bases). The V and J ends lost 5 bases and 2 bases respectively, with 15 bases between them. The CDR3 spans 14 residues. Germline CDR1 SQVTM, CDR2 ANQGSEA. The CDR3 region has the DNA TGCAGCGTTCTCCAGGAGCAGGGGAACTATGGCTACACCTTC. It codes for CSVLQEQGNYGYTF.

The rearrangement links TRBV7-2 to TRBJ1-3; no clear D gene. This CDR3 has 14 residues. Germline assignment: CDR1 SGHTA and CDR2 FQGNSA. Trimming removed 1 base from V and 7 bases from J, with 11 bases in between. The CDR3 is CASSLGGLWNTIYF. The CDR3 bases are TGTGCCAGCAGCTTAGGAGGTCTCTGGAACACCATATATTTT.

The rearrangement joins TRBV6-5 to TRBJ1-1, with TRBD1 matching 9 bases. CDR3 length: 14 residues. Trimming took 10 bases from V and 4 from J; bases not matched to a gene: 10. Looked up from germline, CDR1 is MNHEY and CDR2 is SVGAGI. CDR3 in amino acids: CATGRDREATEAFF. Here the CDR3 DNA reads TGTGCCACCGGTCGGGACAGGGAGGCCACTGAAGCTTTCTTT.

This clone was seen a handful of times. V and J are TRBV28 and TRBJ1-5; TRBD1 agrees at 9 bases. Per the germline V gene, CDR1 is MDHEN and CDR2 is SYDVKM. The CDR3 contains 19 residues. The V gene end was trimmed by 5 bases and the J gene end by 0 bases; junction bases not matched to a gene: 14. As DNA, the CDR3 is TGTGCCAGCAGTCCTATTCCGAGACAGGGGGGATATAGCAATCAGCCCCAGCATTTT. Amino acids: CASSPIPRQGGYSNQPQHF.

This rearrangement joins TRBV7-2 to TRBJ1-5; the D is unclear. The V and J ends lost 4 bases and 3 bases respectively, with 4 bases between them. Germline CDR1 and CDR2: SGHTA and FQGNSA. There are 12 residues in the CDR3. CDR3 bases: TGTGCCAGCAGCTCTAACAATCAGCCCCAGCATTTT. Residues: CASSSNNQPQHF. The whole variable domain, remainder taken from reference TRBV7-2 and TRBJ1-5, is GAGVSQSPSNKVTEKGKDVELRCDPISGHTALYWYRQSLGQGLEFLIYFQGNSAPDKSGLPSDRFSAERTGGSVSTLTIQRTQQEDSAVYLCASSSNNQPQHFGDGTRLSIL.

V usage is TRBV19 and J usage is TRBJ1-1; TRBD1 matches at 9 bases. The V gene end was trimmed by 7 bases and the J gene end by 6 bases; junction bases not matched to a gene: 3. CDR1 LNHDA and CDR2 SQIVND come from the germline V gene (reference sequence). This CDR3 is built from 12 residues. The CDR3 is CASTGQGPEAFF. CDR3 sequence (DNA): TGTGCCAGTACGGGACAGGGCCCTGAAGCTTTCTTT.

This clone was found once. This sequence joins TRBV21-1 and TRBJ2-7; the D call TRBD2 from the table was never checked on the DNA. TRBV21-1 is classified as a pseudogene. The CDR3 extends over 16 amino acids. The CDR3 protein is CASSKGRILVGDEQYF. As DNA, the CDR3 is TGTGCCAGCAGCAAGGGGAGGATTCTCGTTGGGGACGAGCAGTACTTC.

The CDR3 nucleotides are TGTGCCAGCTCACAACTTAGCGATAGTTACGAGCAGTACTTC. It encodes CASSQLSDSYEQYF. V usage is TRBV18 and J usage is TRBJ2-7, with a possible D match to TRBD2 (5 bases). This CDR3 contains 14 residues. The germline gives CDR1 KGHSH, CDR2 LQKENI. With 4 bases removed from V and 4 bases from J, the gap between germline ends came to 14 bases. Full variable domain (remainder filled in from reference TRBV18 and TRBJ2-7): NAGVMQNPRHLVRRRGQEARLRCSPMKGHSHVYWYRQLPEEGLKFMVYLQKENIIDESGMPKERFSAEFPKEGPSILRIQQVVRGDSAAYFCASSQLSDSYEQYFGPGTRLTVT.

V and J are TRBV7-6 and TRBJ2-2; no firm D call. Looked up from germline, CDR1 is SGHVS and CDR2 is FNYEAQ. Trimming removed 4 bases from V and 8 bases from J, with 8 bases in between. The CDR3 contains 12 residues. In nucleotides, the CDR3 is TGTGCCAGCAGCTCTCGCGTTGGGGAGCTGTTTTTT. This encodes CASSSRVGELFF.

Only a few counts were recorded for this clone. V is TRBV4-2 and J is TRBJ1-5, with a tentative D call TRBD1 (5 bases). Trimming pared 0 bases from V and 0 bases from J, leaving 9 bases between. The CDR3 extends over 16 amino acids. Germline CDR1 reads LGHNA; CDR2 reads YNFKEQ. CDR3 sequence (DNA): TGTGCCAGCAGCCAAGAGTGGACAAATAGCAATCAGCCCCAGCATTTT. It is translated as CASSQEWTNSNQPQHF.